What follows are 14 T cell receptor beta chains derived from one specimen sequenced in a study of early T cells in non-severe SARS-CoV-2 infection. TCRdb re-called the 5' RACE reads with MiXCR, one entry per CDR3 protein. This table has about 110,000 distinct CDR3 sequences, 9.5% to 13% appearing once. The sequencing input was whole blood. The receptors come from an adult who was a healthcare worker with PCR-confirmed SARS-CoV-2 infection or an uninfected control (not recorded which).

The CDR3 reads CASSPFPPGQGDYNEQFF. The CDR3 DNA reads TGCGCCAGCAGTCCCTTTCCTCCGGGACAGGGGGATTACAATGAGCAGTTCTTC. The V gene is TRBV5-1, the J gene TRBJ2-1, with 11 bases aligning to TRBD1. With V trimmed by 5 bases and J by 4 bases, 14 bases remained unmatched. From germline, CDR1 is SGHRS and CDR2 YFSETQ. The CDR3 has 18 amino acids. Filled out from reference TRBV5-1 and TRBJ2-1, the complete variable domain reads KAGVTQTPRYLIKTRGQQVTLSCSPISGHRSVSWYQQTPGQGLQFLFEYFSETQRNKGNFPGRFSGRQFSNSRSEMNVSTLELGDSALYLCASSPFPPGQGDYNEQFFGPGTRLTVL.

The V call is TRBV5-6, the J call TRBJ2-7; no firm D call. CDR1 SGHDT and CDR2 YYEEEE come from the germline V gene. Trimming pared 7 bases from V and 4 bases from J, leaving 12 bases between. This CDR3 spans 12 amino acids. CDR3 DNA sequence: TGTGCCAGCGGAGTCGACCGGTACGAGCAGTACTTC. Translation gives CASGVDRYEQYF.

The gene calls are TRBV18 and TRBJ2-1; D perhaps matches TRBD1 (5 bases). Germline V gives CDR1 KGHSH, CDR2 LQKENI. The CDR3 length is 17 residues. Trimming took off 1 base at V and 6 bases at J, with 19 bases between the two ends. CDR3 in amino acids: CASSPRLGAGSGNEQFF. The CDR3, as DNA: TGTGCCAGCTCACCACGTTTGGGCGCAGGGTCAGGCAATGAGCAGTTCTTC.

This clonotype was found many times. The chain has TRBV2 and TRBJ1-6, with 10 nucleotides matching TRBD1. The CDR3 runs 15 residues. Germline V gene data show CDR1 as SNHLY and CDR2 as FYNNEI. V trimming: 9 bases; J trimming: 5 bases; junction bases outside the gene matches: 7. The CDR3 sequence: CARSGQGNDNSPLHF. The CDR3 DNA sequence: TGTGCCAGATCGGGACAGGGGAATGATAATTCACCCCTCCACTTT. The full variable domain, in which reference TRBV2 and TRBJ1-6 provide the parts outside the CDR3, is EPEVTQTPSHQVTQMGQEVILRCVPISNHLYFYWYRQILGQKVEFLVSFYNNEISEKSEIFDDQFSVERPDGSNFTLKIRSTKLEDSAMYFCARSGQGNDNSPLHFGNGTRLTVT.

This clonotype was picked up a small number of times. The chain combines TRBV11-3 with TRBJ2-1, with a tentative D call TRBD2 (6 bases). Trimming removed 1 base at V and 8 bases at J, with 18 bases between. CDR1 is SGHNT and CDR2 is YENEEA in the germline V gene. This CDR3 has 16 amino acids. In DNA form, the CDR3 reads TGTGCCAGCAGCTTAGGTGGCTTGGGGGGAGTGGATGAGCAGTTCTTC. Its protein is CASSLGGLGGVDEQFF.

The CDR3 sequence is CAISVESGSYEQYF. CDR3 sequence (DNA): TGTGCCATCAGTGTAGAGTCCGGGTCCTACGAGCAGTACTTC. The V gene is TRBV10-3, the J gene TRBJ2-7, with unresolved D. V lost 4 bases and J lost 1, with 11 bases in between. This CDR3 comprises 14 residues. CDR1 is ENHRY, CDR2 SYGVKD, per germline.

Only a few counts were recorded for this clonotype. The chain carries TRBV6-6 and TRBJ1-6; 8 positions match TRBD1. CDR1 and CDR2 (germline): MNHNY, SVGAGI (reference sequence). V was pared by 6 bases and J by 10 bases, with 11 bases of the junction left unmatched. The CDR3 runs to 15 residues. Written as DNA, the CDR3 is TGTGCCAGCAGCGCGACAGGGGCCGCCGGATCACCCCTCCACTTT. Translating it yields CASSATGAAGSPLHF.

This clonotype came up many times. This chain joins TRBV15 and TRBJ2-1, with 9 nucleotides matching TRBD2. Germline V CDR1 and CDR2: LNHNV, YYDKDF (reference sequence). Trimming at V came to 2 bases and at J to 8 bases, leaving 7 bases not matched to a gene. The CDR3 consists of 15 residues. CDR3 in DNA: TGTGCCACCAGCAGACCCTTAGCGGGAGTCGATGAGCAGTTCTTC. It is translated as CATSRPLAGVDEQFF. The whole variable domain, filled in from reference TRBV15 and TRBJ2-1, reads DAMVIQNPRYQVTQFGKPVTLSCSQTLNHNVMYWYQQKSSQAPKLLFHYYDKDFNNEADTPDNFQSRRPNTSFCFLDIRSPGLGDTAMYLCATSRPLAGVDEQFFGPGTRLTVL.

This clonotype was detected only a few times. The chain carries TRBV20-1 and TRBJ2-3; D is perhaps TRBD1 (5 bases). V was cut by 0 bases and J by 4 bases, with 11 bases left in between. CDR3 length equals 14 residues. Germline CDR1 and CDR2: DFQATT and SNEGSKA (reference sequence). CDR3 nucleotides: TGCAGTGCTAGAGAAGGGGCGGTGGCAGATACGCAGTATTTT. This gives the protein CSAREGAVADTQYF.

This clonotype was seen only a few times. The rearrangement links TRBV20-1 to TRBJ2-5; D is undetermined. The CDR3 loop spans 12 amino acids. The V gene lost 1 base and the J gene lost 4 bases, with 7 bases spanning the gap. The germline gives CDR1 DFQATT, CDR2 SNEGSKA (reference sequence). Written as DNA, the CDR3 is TGCAGTGCTAGAGGGGTTGGAGAGACCCAGTACTTC. Protein: CSARGVGETQYF.

V gene TRBV11-3 combines with J gene TRBJ2-5; D gene uncertain. The germline V and J ends were trimmed by 5 bases and 0 bases, with 10 bases remaining between them. Germline V CDR1 and CDR2: SGHNT, YENEEA. There are 14 residues in the CDR3. The CDR3 coding sequence is TGTGCCAGCAGCCACCGTCTGTACCAAGAGACCCAGTACTTC. Protein: CASSHRLYQETQYF.

V usage is TRBV18 and J usage is TRBJ2-1; 8 bases agree with TRBD1. Germline V gives CDR1 KGHSH, CDR2 LQKENI. CDR3 length equals 15 residues. Trimming removed 6 bases from V and 0 bases from J; junction bases left unmatched: 4. The CDR3 loop reads CASSAGTGSYNEQFF. CDR3 sequence (DNA): TGTGCCAGCTCGGCCGGGACAGGCTCCTACAATGAGCAGTTCTTC.

The chain couples TRBV14 to TRBJ1-2, with 7 bases lining up with TRBD1. In germline, CDR1 is SGHDN, CDR2 FVKESK. This CDR3 has 13 residues. V trimming: 3 bases; J trimming: 7 bases; junction bases outside the gene matches: 5. CDR3 nucleotides: TGTGCCAGCAGCCAGACAGGGAGACGTGGCTACACCTTC. Protein: CASSQTGRRGYTF.

This clonotype was counted many times. V and J are TRBV12-3 or TRBV12-4 and TRBJ1-1; D might be TRBD1 (6 bases). This CDR3 has 14 residues. The germline V and J ends were trimmed by 4 bases and 7 bases, with 16 bases remaining between them. The CDR3 sequence: CASSSESRGGEAFF. CDR3 in DNA: TGTGCCAGCAGTTCCGAATCAAGGGGGGGTGAAGCTTTCTTT.